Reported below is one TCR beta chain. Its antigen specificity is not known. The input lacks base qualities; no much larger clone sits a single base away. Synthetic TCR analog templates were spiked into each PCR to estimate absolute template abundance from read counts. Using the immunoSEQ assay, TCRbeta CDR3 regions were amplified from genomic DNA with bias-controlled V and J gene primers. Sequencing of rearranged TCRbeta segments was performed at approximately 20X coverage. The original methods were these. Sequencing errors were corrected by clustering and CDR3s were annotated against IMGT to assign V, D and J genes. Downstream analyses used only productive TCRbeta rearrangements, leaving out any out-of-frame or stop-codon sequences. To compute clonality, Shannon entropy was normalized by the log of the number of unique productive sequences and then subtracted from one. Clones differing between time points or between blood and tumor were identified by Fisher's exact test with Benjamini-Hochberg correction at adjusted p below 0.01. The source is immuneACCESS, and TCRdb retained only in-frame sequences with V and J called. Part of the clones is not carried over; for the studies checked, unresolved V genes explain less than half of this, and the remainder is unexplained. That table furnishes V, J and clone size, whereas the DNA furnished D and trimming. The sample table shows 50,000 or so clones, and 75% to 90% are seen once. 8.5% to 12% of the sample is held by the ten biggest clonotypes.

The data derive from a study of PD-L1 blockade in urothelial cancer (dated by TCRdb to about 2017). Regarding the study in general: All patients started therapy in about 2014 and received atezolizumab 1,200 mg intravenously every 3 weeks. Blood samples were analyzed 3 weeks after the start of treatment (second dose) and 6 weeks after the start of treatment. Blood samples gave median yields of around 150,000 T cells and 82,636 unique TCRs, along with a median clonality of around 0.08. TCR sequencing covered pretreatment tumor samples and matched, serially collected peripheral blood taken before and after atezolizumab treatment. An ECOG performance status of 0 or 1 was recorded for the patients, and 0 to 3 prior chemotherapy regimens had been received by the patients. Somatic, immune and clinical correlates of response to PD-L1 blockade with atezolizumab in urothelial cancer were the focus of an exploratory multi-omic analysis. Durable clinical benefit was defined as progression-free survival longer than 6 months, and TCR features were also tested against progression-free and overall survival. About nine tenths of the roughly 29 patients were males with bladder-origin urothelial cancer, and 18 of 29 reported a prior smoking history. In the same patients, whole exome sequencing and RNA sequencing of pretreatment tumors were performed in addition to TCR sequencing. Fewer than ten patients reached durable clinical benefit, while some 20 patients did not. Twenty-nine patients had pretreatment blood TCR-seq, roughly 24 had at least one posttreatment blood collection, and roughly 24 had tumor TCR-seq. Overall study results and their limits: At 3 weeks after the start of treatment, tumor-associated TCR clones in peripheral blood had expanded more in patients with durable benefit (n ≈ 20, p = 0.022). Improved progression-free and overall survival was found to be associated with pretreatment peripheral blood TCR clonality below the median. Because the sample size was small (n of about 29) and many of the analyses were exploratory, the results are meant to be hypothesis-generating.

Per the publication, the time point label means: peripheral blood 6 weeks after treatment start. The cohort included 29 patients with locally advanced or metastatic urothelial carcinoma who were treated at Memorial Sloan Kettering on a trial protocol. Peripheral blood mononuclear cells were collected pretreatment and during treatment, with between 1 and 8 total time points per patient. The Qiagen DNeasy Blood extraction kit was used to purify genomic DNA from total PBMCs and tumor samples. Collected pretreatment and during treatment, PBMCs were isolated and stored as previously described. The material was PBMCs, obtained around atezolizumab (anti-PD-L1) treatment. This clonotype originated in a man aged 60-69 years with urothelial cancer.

The DNA sequence follows: TGTGCCAGCAGCTTAGAGGTGTCTAGCTATGGCTACACCTTC. This encodes CASSLEVSSYGYTF. This receptor chain uses TRBV11-2 and TRBJ1-2; the D gene is not confidently resolved. V and J are truncated by 0 bases and 4 bases respectively, leaving an intervening sequence of 9 bases. The germline V gene yields SGHAT for CDR1 and FQNNGV for CDR2. Taken from cysteine to phenylalanine, the CDR3 has 14 residues. Here the CDR3 DNA is all that survives: 42 bases in frame from base 1.